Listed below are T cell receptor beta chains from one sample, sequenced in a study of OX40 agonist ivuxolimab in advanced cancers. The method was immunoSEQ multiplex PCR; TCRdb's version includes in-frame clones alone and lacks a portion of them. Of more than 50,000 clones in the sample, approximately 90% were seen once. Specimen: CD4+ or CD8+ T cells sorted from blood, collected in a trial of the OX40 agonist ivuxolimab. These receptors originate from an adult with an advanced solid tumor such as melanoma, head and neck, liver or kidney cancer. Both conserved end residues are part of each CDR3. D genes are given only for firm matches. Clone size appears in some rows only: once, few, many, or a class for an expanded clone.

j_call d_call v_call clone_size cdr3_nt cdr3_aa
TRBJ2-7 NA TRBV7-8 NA TGTGCCAGCAGCAAAAAGGGAGGGGGGCCTGACGAGCAGTACTTC CASSKKGGGPDEQYF
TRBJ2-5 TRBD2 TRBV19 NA TGTGCCAGTAGTATAGGCGGTAGCGGGTTCTACCAAGAGACCCAGTACTTC CASSIGGSGFYQETQYF
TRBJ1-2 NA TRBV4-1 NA TGCGCCAGCAGCCAAGGATGGAGCATTTTGTATGGCTACACCTTC CASSQGWSILYGYTF
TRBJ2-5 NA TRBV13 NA TGTGCCAGCAGCTTCCGGGACAACCAAGAGACCCAGTACTTC CASSFRDNQETQYF
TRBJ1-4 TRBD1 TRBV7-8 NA TGTGCCAGCAGCTTGACAGGGCAGTCTAATGAAAAACTGTTTTTT CASSLTGQSNEKLFF
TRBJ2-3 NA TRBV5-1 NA TGCGCCAGCAGCTTGGACCCGAACACAGATACGCAGTATTTT CASSLDPNTDTQYF
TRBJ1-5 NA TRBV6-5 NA NA CASSSGQGQPQHF
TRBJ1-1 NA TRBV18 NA TGTGCCAGCTCACCACCGGGGGGCACTGAAGCTTTCTTT CASSPPGGTEAFF
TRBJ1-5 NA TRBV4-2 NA TGTGCCAGCAGCCAAGAGGGCCAACGTAATCAGCCCCAGCATTTT CASSQEGQRNQPQHF
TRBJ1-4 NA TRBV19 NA TGTGCCAGTAGTAGTGATTGGGGCGAAAATGAAAAACTGTTTTTT CASSSDWGENEKLFF
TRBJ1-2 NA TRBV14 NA TGTGCCAGCAGCCAAGATAGACTGGGGCTTTCTGGCTACACCTTC CASSQDRLGLSGYTF
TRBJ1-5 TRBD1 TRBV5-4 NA TGTGCCAGCAGCCAATCTAGGACAGGGGTAGAGCCCCAGCATTTT CASSQSRTGVEPQHF
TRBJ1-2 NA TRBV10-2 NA TGCGCCAGCAAGGACGGCACTAACTATGGCTACACCTTC CASKDGTNYGYTF
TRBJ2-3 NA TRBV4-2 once TGTGCCAGCAGCCCAGGGGGGACGCAGTATTTT CASSPGGTQYF
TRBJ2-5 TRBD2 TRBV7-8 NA TGTGCCAGCAGCCCCCGTGGGCTAGCGGGAGAGACCCAGTACTTC CASSPRGLAGETQYF
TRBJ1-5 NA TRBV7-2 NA TGTGCCAGCAGCTTGGCCTCGCAGGGCTATAGCAATCAGCCCCAGCATTTT CASSLASQGYSNQPQHF
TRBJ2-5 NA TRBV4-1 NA TGCGCCAGCAGCCAAGTATGGGTTGGAGAGACCCAGTACTTC CASSQVWVGETQYF
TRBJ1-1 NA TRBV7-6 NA TGTGCCAGCAGCTTACAGATGAACACTGAAGCTTTCTTT CASSLQMNTEAFF
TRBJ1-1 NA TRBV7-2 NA TGTGCCAGCAGCTTGACGGGGAACACTGAAGCTTTCTTT CASSLTGNTEAFF
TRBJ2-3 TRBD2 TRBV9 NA TGTGCCAGCAGCGTATTCAGCGGGGTCTCCGGGGATACGCAGTATTTT CASSVFSGVSGDTQYF
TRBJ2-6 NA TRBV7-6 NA TGTGCCAGCAGACCAGGGGTCGGGGCCAACGTCCTGACTTTC CASRPGVGANVLTF
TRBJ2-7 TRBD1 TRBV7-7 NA TGTGCCAGCAGCCCAGGGACAGGGCCGAACGAGCAGTACTTC CASSPGTGPNEQYF